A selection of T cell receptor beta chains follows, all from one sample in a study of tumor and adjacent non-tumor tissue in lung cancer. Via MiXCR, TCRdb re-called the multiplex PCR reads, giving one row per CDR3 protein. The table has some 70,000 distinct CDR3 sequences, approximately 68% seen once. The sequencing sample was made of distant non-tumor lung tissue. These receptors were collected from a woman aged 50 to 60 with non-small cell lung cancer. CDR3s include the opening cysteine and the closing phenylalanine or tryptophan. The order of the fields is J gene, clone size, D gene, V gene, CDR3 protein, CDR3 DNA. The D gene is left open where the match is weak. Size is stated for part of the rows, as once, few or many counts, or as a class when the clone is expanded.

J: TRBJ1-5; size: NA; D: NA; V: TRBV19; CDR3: CASSWGTDSNQPQLF; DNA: TGTGCCAGTAGTTGGGGCACCGATAGCAATCAGCCCCAACTTTTT
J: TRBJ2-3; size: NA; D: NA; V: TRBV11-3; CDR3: CASSARGLDTQYF; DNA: TGTGCCAGCAGCGCCAGGGGTTTAGATACGCAGTATTTT
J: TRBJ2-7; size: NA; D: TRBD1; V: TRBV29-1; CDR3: CSEGEGGFSEQYF; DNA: TGCAGTGAGGGCGAAGGGGGCTTCAGCGAGCAGTACTTC
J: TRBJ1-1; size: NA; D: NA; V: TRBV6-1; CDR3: CANCGRTGGNTEAFF; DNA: TGTGCCAACTGCGGGCGTACGGGGGGCAACACTGAAGCTTTCTTT
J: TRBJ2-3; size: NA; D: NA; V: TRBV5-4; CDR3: CASSSPGGAQYF; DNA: TGTGCCAGCAGCAGCCCTGGTGGTGCGCAGTATTTT
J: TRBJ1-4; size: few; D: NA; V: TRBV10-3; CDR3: CAISDRGAAEKLLF; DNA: TGTGCCATCAGTGATAGGGGTGCTGCCGAAAAACTGCTTTTT
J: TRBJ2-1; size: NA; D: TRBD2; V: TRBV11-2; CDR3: CASSFIAGGDNEQFF; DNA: TGTGCCAGCAGCTTTATAGCGGGAGGAGACAATGAGCAGTTCTTC
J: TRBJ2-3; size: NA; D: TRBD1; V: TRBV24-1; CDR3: CATSDWTGLQPQYF; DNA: TGTGCCACCAGTGATTGGACAGGGCTTCAGCCCCAGTATTTT
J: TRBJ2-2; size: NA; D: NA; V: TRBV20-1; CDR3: CSATGENVWELFF; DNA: TGCAGTGCCACGGGGGAAAATGTCTGGGAGCTGTTTTTT
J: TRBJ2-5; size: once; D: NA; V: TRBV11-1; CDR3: CVSSFSRKETQYF; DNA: TGTGTCAGCAGCTTTTCGAGGAAAGAGACCCAGTACTTC
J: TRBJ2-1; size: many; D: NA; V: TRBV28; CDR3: CAAGEWSSYNEQFF; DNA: TGTGCCGCCGGGGAATGGAGCTCCTACAATGAGCAGTTCTTC
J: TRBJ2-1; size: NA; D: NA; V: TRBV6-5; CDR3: CGSTYYGGEQSF; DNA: TGTGGCAGCACTTACTACGGGGGTGAGCAGTCCTTC
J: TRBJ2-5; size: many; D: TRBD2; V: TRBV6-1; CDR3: CASSEVAGAQETQYF; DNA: TGTGCCAGCAGTGAAGTAGCGGGGGCCCAAGAGACCCAGTACTTC
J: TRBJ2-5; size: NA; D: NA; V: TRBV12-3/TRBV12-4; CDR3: CVSSLSPGEIQYF; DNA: TGTGTCAGTAGTTTAAGTCCGGGAGAGATCCAGTACTTC
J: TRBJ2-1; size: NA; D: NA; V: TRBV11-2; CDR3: CATSLRRLPDQFF; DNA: TGTGCCACCAGCTTAAGAAGGCTACCTGACCAGTTCTTC
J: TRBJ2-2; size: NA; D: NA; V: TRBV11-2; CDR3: CASNRAAVARELFF; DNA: TGTGCCAGCAACCGCGCTGCGGTGGCCCGGGAGCTGTTTTTT
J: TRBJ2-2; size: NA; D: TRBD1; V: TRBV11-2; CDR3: CASSSTAYRGMNTEELCF; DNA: TGTGCCAGCAGCTCCACCGCATACAGGGGAATGAACACCGAGGAGCTGTGTTTT